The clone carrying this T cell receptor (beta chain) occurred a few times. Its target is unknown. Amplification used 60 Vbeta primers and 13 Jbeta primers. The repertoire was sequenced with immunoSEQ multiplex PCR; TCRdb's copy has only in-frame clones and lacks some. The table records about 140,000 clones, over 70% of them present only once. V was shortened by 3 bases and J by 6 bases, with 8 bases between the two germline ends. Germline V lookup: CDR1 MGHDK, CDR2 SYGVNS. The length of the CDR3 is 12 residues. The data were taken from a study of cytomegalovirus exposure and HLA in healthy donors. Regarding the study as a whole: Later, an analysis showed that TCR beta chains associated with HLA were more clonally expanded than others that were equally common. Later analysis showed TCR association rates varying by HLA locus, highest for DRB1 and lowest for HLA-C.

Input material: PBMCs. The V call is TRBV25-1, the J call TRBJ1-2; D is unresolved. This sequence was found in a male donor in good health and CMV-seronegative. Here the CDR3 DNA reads TGTGCCAGCAGTGAGCGTACGGATGGCTACACCTTC. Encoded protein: CASSERTDGYTF.